This TCR beta chain was recovered during a study of early T cells in non-severe SARS-CoV-2 infection (dated by TCRdb to 2020 to 2023). About the investigation overall: Because TCR sequencing was done on bulk RNA from unsorted whole blood, the alpha and beta chains could not be paired. What the study reported, not specific to this receptor: Matching against VDJdb was skewed toward anti-spike CD8 responses, likely underestimated virus-specific expansions, and missed private and CD4 specificities.

The study was a case-control design nested within a healthcare worker cohort in London, UK, with weekly nasopharyngeal swab PCR tests and blood sampling. Healthcare workers were recruited during the week of the UK lockdown, between 23 and 31 March 2020, and followed weekly for up to roughly 15 weeks. This clonotype was recorded many times. Its antigen remains undetermined. The record has no base qualities; no much larger clone is one base away. As encoded in the germline V gene, CDR1 is SGHAT while CDR2 is FQNNGV. V is reduced by 4 bases and J by 6 bases, leaving a spacing of 15 bases between them. Spanning cysteine to phenylalanine, the CDR3 consists of 14 amino acids. The sequence is cut down to CDR3 DNA, 42 bases in frame from base 1. The library came from 5' RACE. Instrument used: NextSeq 500. The TCR library protocol attached unique molecular identifiers to individual cDNA molecules to correct for sequencing error and PCR bias. Sequencing covered both TCR alpha and beta chains, and within each sample the abundances of alpha and beta sequences were tightly co-correlated. The authors' pipeline ran thus. Decombinator V4 was used to perform V gene, J gene and CDR3 annotation of TCR sequences. Expanded TCRs were defined as changing significantly between any two time points under a Poisson model with p below 0.0001. Abundances of TCRs were expressed as counts per million after normalisation to the total number of TCRs sequenced in each sample. MAIT TCRs were defined by TRAV1-2 paired with TRAJ12, TRAJ20 or TRAJ33, and iNKT TCRs by TRAV10 paired with TRAJ18. VDJdb, accessed 1 November 2021, was searched for CMV, EBV and SARS-CoV-2 annotated TCRs, excluding TCRs annotated for multiple antigens. TCRdb redid the processing of the public reads, applying fastp at Q25 and MiXCR, and retained in-frame beta chains. Under each unique CDR3 protein, matching rows form one entry showing the most common genes and DNA. The V and J calls reflect TCRdb's pipeline rather than the authors' work. This sample comprises about 26,000 distinct CDR3 sequences, around 4% of them detected only once. Roughly 4% of the sample belongs to the ten largest clones.

This sequence was found in an adult who was a healthcare worker with PCR-confirmed SARS-CoV-2 infection or an uninfected control (not recorded which). The chain is assembled from TRBV11-2 and TRBJ1-2; perhaps TRBD1 is the D gene, with 6 bases matching. Sequenced: whole blood. CDR3 region: CASSWGPAGDGYTF. In nucleotide form, the sequence is TGTGCCAGCAGCTGGGGGCCGGCTGGGGATGGCTACACCTTC.